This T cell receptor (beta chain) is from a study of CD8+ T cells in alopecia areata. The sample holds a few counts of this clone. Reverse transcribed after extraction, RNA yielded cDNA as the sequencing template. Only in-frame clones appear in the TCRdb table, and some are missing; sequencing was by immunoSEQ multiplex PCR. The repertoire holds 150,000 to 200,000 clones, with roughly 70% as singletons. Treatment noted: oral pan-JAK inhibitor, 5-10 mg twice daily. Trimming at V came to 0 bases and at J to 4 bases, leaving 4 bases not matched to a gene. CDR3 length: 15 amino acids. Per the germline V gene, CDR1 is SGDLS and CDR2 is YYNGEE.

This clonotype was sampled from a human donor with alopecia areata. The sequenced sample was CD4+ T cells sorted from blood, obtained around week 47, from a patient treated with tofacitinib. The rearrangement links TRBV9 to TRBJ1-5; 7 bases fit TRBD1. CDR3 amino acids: CASSVGGTVNQPQHF. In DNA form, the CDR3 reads TGTGCCAGCAGCGTAGGCGGGACAGTGAATCAGCCCCAGCATTTT.